This T cell receptor beta chain was profiled in a study of cytomegalovirus exposure and HLA in healthy donors. For this clone: Its antigen is currently unknown.

Vbeta (60) and Jbeta (13) primers were used in the PCR. The repertoire was sequenced with immunoSEQ multiplex PCR; TCRdb's copy has only in-frame clones and lacks some. The table lists some 160,000 clones, about 72% of them singletons, with almost 4.5% in the top ten. The CDR3 has 17 amino acids. The V segment lost 3 bases and the J segment 4 bases; nucleotides outside the gene matches: 12. From germline, CDR1 is GTSNPN and CDR2 SVGIG (reference sequence). Study-wide results and caveats: Other equally common chains were less clonally expanded than HLA-associated TCR beta chains, a later analysis showed. Across donors, sequencing depth was assumed by presence/absence analyses to be roughly uniform.

The receptor was isolated from a man aged 60 to 69 in good health and CMV-seronegative. Sequencing input: PBMCs. This chain links TRBV30 with TRBJ1-6, with 7 bases aligning to TRBD1. Here the CDR3 reads CAWSARDSNKYNSPLHF. CDR3 nucleotides: TGTGCCTGGAGCGCCCGGGACAGCAACAAATATAATTCACCCCTCCACTTT.